The present T cell receptor (beta chain) was sequenced within a study of T cells in Graves' hyperthyroidism and ophthalmopathy. As for the study in general: At the time of initial diagnosis and before any treatment, peripheral blood was collected. Study results and caveats: Blood held most thyroid clonotypes expanded above 0.001 frequency.

Authors of the study amplified TCR beta CDR3 regions from RNA transcripts. HTBI primers drove first-round RT-PCR of the TCR CDR3. MiXCR, run by TCRdb on the multiplex PCR reads, gives a single entry per CDR3 protein. The sample holds 500,000 or so distinct CDR3 sequences, 15% to 20% seen once. Active moderate-to-severe ophthalmopathy, Clinical Activity Score at least 3, NOSPECS at least 4, under 3 months' duration. The CDR3 spans 13 residues. CDR1 MNHNS and CDR2 SASEGT come from the germline V gene. V lost 4 bases and J lost 6; bases outside the gene matches: 3. Turning to this clonotype: Its antigen remains unidentified.

The chain joins TRBV6-1 to TRBJ2-3; 8 positions agree with TRBD1. Sample: blood. The sequence was collected from a woman in her twenties or thirties with Graves' ophthalmopathy. CDR3: CASSGTGGDTQYF. The DNA for the CDR3 is TGTGCCAGCAGTGGTACAGGGGGGGATACGCAGTATTTT.